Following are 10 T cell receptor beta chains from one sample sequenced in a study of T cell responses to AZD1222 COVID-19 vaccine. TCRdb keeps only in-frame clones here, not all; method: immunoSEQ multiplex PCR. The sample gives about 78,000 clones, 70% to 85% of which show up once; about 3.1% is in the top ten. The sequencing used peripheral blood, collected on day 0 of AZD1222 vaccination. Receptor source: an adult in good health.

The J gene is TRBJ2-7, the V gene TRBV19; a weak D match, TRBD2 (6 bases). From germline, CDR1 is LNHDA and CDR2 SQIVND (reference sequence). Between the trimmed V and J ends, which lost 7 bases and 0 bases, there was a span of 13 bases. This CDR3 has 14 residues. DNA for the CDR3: TGTGCCAGTATGGGAGGAGATAACTCCTACGAGCAGTACTTC. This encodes CASMGGDNSYEQYF.

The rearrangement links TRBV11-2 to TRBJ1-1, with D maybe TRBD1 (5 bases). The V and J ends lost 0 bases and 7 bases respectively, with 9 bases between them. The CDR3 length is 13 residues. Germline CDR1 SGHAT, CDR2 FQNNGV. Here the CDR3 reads CASSLDFGGEAFF. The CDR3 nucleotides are TGTGCCAGCAGCTTAGATTTTGGGGGTGAAGCTTTCTTT.

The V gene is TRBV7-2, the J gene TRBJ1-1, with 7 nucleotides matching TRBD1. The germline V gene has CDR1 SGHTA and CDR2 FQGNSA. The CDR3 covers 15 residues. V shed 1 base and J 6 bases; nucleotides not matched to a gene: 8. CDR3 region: CASSLGGQGVAEAFF. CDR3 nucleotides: TGTGCCAGCAGCTTAGGAGGCCAGGGGGTCGCTGAAGCTTTCTTT.

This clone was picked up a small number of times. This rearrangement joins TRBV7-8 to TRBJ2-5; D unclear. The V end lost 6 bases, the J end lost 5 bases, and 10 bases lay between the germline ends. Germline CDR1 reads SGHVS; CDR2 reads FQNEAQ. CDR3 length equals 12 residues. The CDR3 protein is CASRSVRETQYF. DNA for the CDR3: TGTGCCAGCAGATCCGTGAGGGAGACCCAGTACTTC. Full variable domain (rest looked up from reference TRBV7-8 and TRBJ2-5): GAGVSQSPRYKVAKRGQDVALRCDPISGHVSLFWYQQALGQGPEFLTYFQNEAQLDKSGLPSDRFFAERPEGSVSTLKIQRTQQEDSAVYLCASRSVRETQYFGPGTRLLVL.

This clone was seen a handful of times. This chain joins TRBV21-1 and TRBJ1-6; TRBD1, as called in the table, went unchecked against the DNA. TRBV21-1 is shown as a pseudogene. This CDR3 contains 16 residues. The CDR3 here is CASSKEGHRLNSPLHF. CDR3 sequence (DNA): TGTGCCAGCAGCAAAGAGGGGCACAGGCTGAATTCACCCCTCCACTTT.

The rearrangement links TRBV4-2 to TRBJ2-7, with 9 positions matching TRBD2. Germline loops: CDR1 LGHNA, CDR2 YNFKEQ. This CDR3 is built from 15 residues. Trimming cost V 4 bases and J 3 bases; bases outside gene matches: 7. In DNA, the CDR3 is TGTGCCAGCAGCCCGCTGCGGGAGGGTAACTACGAGCAGTACTTC. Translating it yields CASSPLREGNYEQYF.

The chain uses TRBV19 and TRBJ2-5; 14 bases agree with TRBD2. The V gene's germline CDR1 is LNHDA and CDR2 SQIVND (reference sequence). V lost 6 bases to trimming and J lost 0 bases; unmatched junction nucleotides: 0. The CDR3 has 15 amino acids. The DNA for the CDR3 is TGTGCCAGTAGGGGACTAGCGGGAGACCAAGAGACCCAGTACTTC. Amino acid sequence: CASRGLAGDQETQYF.

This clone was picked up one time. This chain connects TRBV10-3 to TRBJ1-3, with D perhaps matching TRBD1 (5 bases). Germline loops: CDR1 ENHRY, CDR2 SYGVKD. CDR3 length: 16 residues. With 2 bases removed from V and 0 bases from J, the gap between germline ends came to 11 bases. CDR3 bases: TGTGCCATCAGTGAGAATGGGGGTAACTCTGGAAACACCATATATTTT. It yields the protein CAISENGGNSGNTIYF.

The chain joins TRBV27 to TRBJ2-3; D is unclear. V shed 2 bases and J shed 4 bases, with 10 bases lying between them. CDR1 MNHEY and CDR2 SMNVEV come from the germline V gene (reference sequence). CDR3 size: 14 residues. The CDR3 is CASSLGYGSDTQYF. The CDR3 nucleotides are TGTGCCAGCAGTTTAGGTTACGGGTCAGATACGCAGTATTTT.

This CDR3 reads CASCPSDRGQAGNTIYF. The CDR3, as DNA: TGCGCCAGCTGTCCTTCCGACAGGGGGCAAGCTGGAAACACCATATATTTT. The rearrangement uses TRBV5-1 and TRBJ1-3; TRBD1 matches at 10 bases. CDR1 and CDR2 from the germline V gene are SGHRS and YFSETQ. V lost 7 bases, J lost 2 bases, and 12 bases stayed unmatched. The CDR3 extends over 17 amino acids.